The 28 T cell receptor beta chains given below trace back to one sample, sequenced in a study of response to subunit inactivated influenza vaccine. MiXCR, applied by TCRdb to the RT-PCR reads, yields one record per CDR3 protein. The repertoire holds 550,000 to 600,000 distinct CDR3 sequences, with over 9.5% as singletons. The material was PBMCs from blood, obtained on the day of vaccination. The source of these receptors is a man aged 50-60 years who received an inactivated influenza vaccine.

This clonotype was seen ten or more times. V usage is TRBV27 and J usage is TRBJ2-2, with D unclear. Looked up from germline, CDR1 is MNHEY and CDR2 is SMNVEV (reference sequence). There are 13 residues in the CDR3. Trimming took off 8 bases at V and 3 bases at J, with 10 bases between the two ends. CDR3 in DNA: TGTGCCAGCCCCCCAACGGACACCGGGGAGCTGTTTTTT. This translates into CASPPTDTGELFF.

In its sample, this clonotype was seen a few times. The rearrangement links TRBV28 to TRBJ1-2; D is unclear. The ends were cut back, 5 bases at V and 6 bases at J, with 16 bases in the middle. This CDR3 is built from 14 residues. From germline, CDR1 is MDHEN and CDR2 SYDVKM. The DNA for the CDR3 is TGTGCCAGCAGTCCTCCCAGCCGGTGGGATGGCTACACCTTC. Translation: CASSPPSRWDGYTF.

This clonotype was counted at least ten times. The genes are TRBV12-3 or TRBV12-4 and TRBJ2-2, with unresolved D. The CDR3 contains 9 residues. V was trimmed by 9 bases and J by 6 bases, leaving 2 bases between them. This CDR3 is CASPGELFF. CDR3 DNA sequence: TGTGCCAGTCCCGGGGAGCTGTTTTTT.

This clonotype was seen at least ten times. This rearrangement joins TRBV12-3 or TRBV12-4 to TRBJ1-4; 8 bases agree with TRBD1. Germline trimming cut 8 bases from V and 8 bases from J; bases unmatched to any gene: 7. CDR3 length: 13 amino acids. The DNA for the CDR3 is TGTGCCAGCCGTACAGGGGGGAACGAAAAACTGTTTTTT. This translates into CASRTGGNEKLFF.

This clonotype was seen at least ten times. The chain has TRBV6-5 and TRBJ1-6, with D hard to call. The CDR3 contains 17 residues. CDR1 and CDR2 from the germline V gene are MNHEY and SVGAGI. V was pared by 2 bases and J by 7 bases, with 18 bases between. The CDR3 DNA reads as TGTGCCAGCAGTTACCGCGACACCCGATCGGGGAATTCACCCCTCCACTTT. This encodes CASSYRDTRSGNSPLHF.

The chain has TRBV30 and TRBJ1-1, with D unclear. CDR1 and CDR2 (germline): GTSNPN, SVGIG (reference sequence). V was clipped by 0 bases and J by 8 bases, with 7 bases between them. The CDR3 totals 11 residues. The CDR3 here is CAWSVSTEAFF. The CDR3 bases are TGTGCCTGGAGTGTAAGCACCGAAGCTTTCTTT. The full variable domain, rest sourced from reference TRBV30 and TRBJ1-1, is SQTIHQWPATLVQPVGSPLSLECTVEGTSNPNLYWYRQAAGRGLQLLFYSVGIGQISSEVPQNLSASRPQDRQFILSSKKLLLSDSGFYLCAWSVSTEAFFGQGTRLTVV.

This clonotype was recorded at least ten times. The J gene is TRBJ2-3, the V gene TRBV7-9; 11 bases map to TRBD2. V shed 5 bases and J 4 bases; nucleotides not matched to a gene: 8. In germline, CDR1 is SEHNR, CDR2 FQNEAQ (reference sequence). The CDR3 totals 16 residues. CDR3 loop: CASSRRALAGADTQYF. CDR3 sequence (DNA): TGTGCCAGCAGCCGGAGGGCACTAGCGGGAGCAGATACGCAGTATTTT.

A few counts support this clonotype. The chain is built from TRBV4-1 and TRBJ2-7; no definite D call. The ends were cut back, 1 base at V and 8 bases at J, with 15 bases in the middle. The CDR3 is made up of 14 amino acids. The germline CDR1 and CDR2 sequences are MGHRA and YSYEKL. The CDR3 sequence: CASSQGQGSAKQYF. The DNA of the CDR3 is TGCGCCAGCAGCCAAGGACAAGGCTCGGCCAAGCAGTACTTC.

Ten or more counts support this clonotype. The rearrangement joins TRBV12-3 or TRBV12-4 to TRBJ1-5, with D unclear. The V gene lost 6 bases and the J gene lost 6 bases, with 15 bases spanning the gap. The length of the CDR3 is 14 residues. CDR3 amino acids: CASSLTRRGQPQHF. The CDR3 nucleotides are TGTGCCAGCAGCCTAACAAGGAGAGGTCAGCCCCAGCATTTT.

The chain is built from TRBV2 and TRBJ1-1; no clear D. V was pared by 1 base and J by 8 bases, with 14 bases between. Germline V gene data show CDR1 as SNHLY and CDR2 as FYNNEI. The CDR3 has 14 amino acids. CDR3 nucleotides: TGTGCCAGCAGTGAAGAAGTGTACAGCCGAGAAGCTTTCTTT. Amino acids: CASSEEVYSREAFF.

The rearrangement joins TRBV4-3 to TRBJ2-1; no clear D gene. V was cut by 0 bases and J by 0 bases, with 15 bases left in between. The germline V gene encodes CDR1 LGHNA and CDR2 YSLEER. This CDR3 is 18 amino acids long. In DNA, the CDR3 is TGCGCCAGCAGCCAAGAAGTTTGGAGAGCGAGCTCCTACAATGAGCAGTTCTTC. Translation: CASSQEVWRASSYNEQFF.

This clonotype was found many times. This chain links TRBV19 with TRBJ2-2; no reliable D call. Trimming shortened V by 10 bases and J by 3 bases, and 15 bases separated the two germline ends. CDR3 length equals 14 residues. Germline V lookup: CDR1 LNHDA, CDR2 SQIVND (reference sequence). Written as DNA, the CDR3 is TGTGCCACAACAAAGGCTGGGGACACCGGGGAGCTGTTTTTT. This encodes CATTKAGDTGELFF.

This clonotype has a handful of counts. The V gene is TRBV7-2, the J gene TRBJ1-3; the D is unclear. Germline V gives CDR1 SGHTA, CDR2 FQGNSA. This CDR3 contains 14 residues. The germline V and J ends were trimmed by 5 bases and 4 bases, with 12 bases remaining between them. DNA of the CDR3: TGTGCCAGCAGCGCGACGAATTCGGGAAACACCATATATTTT. It specifies CASSATNSGNTIYF.

In its sample, this clonotype was seen a few times. The rearrangement joins TRBV6-5 to TRBJ1-4; a weak D match, TRBD1 (5 bases). This CDR3 has 14 residues. V lost 2 bases and J lost 5, with 9 bases in between. Germline V CDR1 and CDR2: MNHEY, SVGAGI. CDR3 sequence: CASSYQGSNEKLFF. Written as DNA, the CDR3 is TGTGCCAGCAGTTACCAGGGATCGAATGAAAAACTGTTTTTT.

This clonotype was observed once. This chain connects TRBV4-2 to TRBJ2-1; D is ambiguous. Germline V lookup: CDR1 LGHNA, CDR2 YNFKEQ. V gave up 3 bases and J gave up 7 bases, with 10 bases separating them. The CDR3 is 13 residues long. The CDR3 DNA is TGTGCCAGCAGCCAGCAAGGGCGAAATGAGCAGTTCTTC. It specifies CASSQQGRNEQFF.

This clonotype was counted between two and nine times. V and J are TRBV6-2 or TRBV6-3 and TRBJ2-7, with 7 bases aligning to TRBD1. The CDR3 has 15 residues. The junction had 8 bases not matched to a gene; V was cut back by 6 bases and J by 0 bases. Germline loops: CDR1 MNHEY, CDR2 SVGEGT. The CDR3 DNA is TGTGCCAGCAGAAGGGACAGCCACCCCTCCTACGAGCAGTACTTC. Protein sequence: CASRRDSHPSYEQYF.

This clonotype was seen a few times. The V call is TRBV6-2 or TRBV6-3, the J call TRBJ2-1, with D perhaps TRBD1 (5 bases). This CDR3 spans 13 amino acids. From germline, CDR1 is MNHEY and CDR2 SVGEGT. V gave up 6 bases and J gave up 7 bases, with 13 bases separating them. CDR3 nucleotides: TGTGCCAGCAGCCAGACAGCTACGAATGAGCAGTTCTTC. Its translation: CASSQTATNEQFF.

The chain carries TRBV15 and TRBJ1-1; D uncertain. Germline V lookup: CDR1 LNHNV, CDR2 YYDKDF (reference sequence). The CDR3 is 16 residues long. The V end lost 0 bases, the J end lost 0 bases, and 11 bases lay between the germline ends. The CDR3 DNA follows: TGTGCCACCAGCAGAGAGAACTTTCTTGTGAACACTGAAGCTTTCTTT. As protein: CATSRENFLVNTEAFF.

The V and J genes are TRBV20-1 and TRBJ1-5; a possible D gene is TRBD1 (6 bases). The germline V and J ends were trimmed by 0 bases and 4 bases, with 19 bases remaining between them. CDR3 length equals 17 residues. CDR1 is DFQATT and CDR2 is SNEGSKA in the germline V gene (reference sequence). CDR3 sequence reads: CSARDERRVQGNQPQHF. The CDR3 region has the DNA TGCAGTGCTAGAGATGAACGGAGGGTTCAGGGGAATCAGCCCCAGCATTTT.

In its sample, this clonotype was seen many times. The rearrangement links TRBV4-3 to TRBJ2-3; weak D call: TRBD1 (6 bases). Germline V CDR1 and CDR2: LGHNA, YSLEER. This CDR3 spans 17 amino acids. The V end was cut by 1 base, the J end by 0 bases, with 14 bases between. The CDR3 bases are TGCGCCAGCAGCCAAGTACAGGGAAGGCAGAGCACAGATACGCAGTATTTT. Its protein is CASSQVQGRQSTDTQYF.

This rearrangement joins TRBV12-3 or TRBV12-4 to TRBJ1-6; D is perhaps TRBD1 (6 bases). Trimming took off 3 bases at V and 14 bases at J, with 8 bases between the two ends. The CDR3 is 11 amino acids. The CDR3 region is CASSLGTSLHF. The CDR3 DNA reads TGTGCCAGCAGTTTGGGGACATCCCTCCACTTT.

The J gene is TRBJ2-5, the V gene TRBV5-6, with D possibly matching TRBD1 (6 bases). CDR3 length equals 14 residues. Per the germline V gene, CDR1 is SGHDT and CDR2 is YYEEEE. V gave up 0 bases and J gave up 4 bases, with 10 bases separating them. DNA for the CDR3: TGTGCCAGCAGCTTGGGACAGGAGGTAGAGACCCAGTACTTC. It codes for CASSLGQEVETQYF.

This clonotype was detected only a few times. This sequence joins TRBV20-1 and TRBJ2-3; D unresolved. Germline assignment: CDR1 DFQATT and CDR2 SNEGSKA (reference sequence). The CDR3 is 14 amino acids. V was cut by 6 bases and J by 5 bases, with 18 bases left in between. The CDR3 DNA reads TGCAGTGCGGATCCCCGGGCCGGGCTAGATACGCAGTATTTT. This sequence encodes CSADPRAGLDTQYF.

This clonotype has a handful of counts. V is TRBV15 and J is TRBJ2-3; 13 nucleotides match TRBD2. The CDR3 totals 16 residues. The junction had 2 bases not matched to a gene; V was cut back by 3 bases and J by 2 bases. Germline CDR1 reads LNHNV; CDR2 reads YYDKDF (reference sequence). CDR3: CATSRGTSGNTDTQYF. In nucleotides, the CDR3 is TGTGCCACCAGCAGGGGGACTAGCGGGAACACAGATACGCAGTATTTT.

The chain is built from TRBV6-5 and TRBJ2-3, with TRBD1 matching over 8 bases. Germline CDR1 and CDR2: MNHEY and SVGAGI. V trimming: 2 bases; J trimming: 2 bases; junction bases outside the gene matches: 3. CDR3 length: 15 residues. CDR3 residues: CASSYPGQDTDTQYF. In nucleotides, the CDR3 is TGTGCCAGCAGTTACCCGGGACAGGACACAGATACGCAGTATTTT.

The rearrangement links TRBV3-1 to TRBJ2-7; 11 nucleotides match TRBD1. The CDR3 sequence is 15 residues long. The J segment lost 5 bases and the V segment lost 4 bases, leaving 7 bases of the junction unmatched. Per the germline V gene, CDR1 is LGHDT and CDR2 is YNNKEL (reference sequence). CDR3 DNA sequence: TGTGCCAGCAGCCGGGGGACAGGGGGTTCCCACGAGCAGTACTTC. Translation gives CASSRGTGGSHEQYF.

This rearrangement joins TRBV20-1 to TRBJ2-1, with 10 bases that match TRBD2. Germline V gene lookup returns CDR1 DFQATT and CDR2 SNEGSKA (reference sequence). The CDR3 is 14 residues long. V lost 6 bases and J lost 8; bases outside the gene matches: 10. CDR3 protein: CSALSGRARDEQFF. CDR3 sequence (DNA): TGCAGTGCCCTAAGCGGGAGGGCCCGAGATGAGCAGTTCTTC.

This clonotype was counted many times. The rearrangement links TRBV5-5 to TRBJ2-2; 8 bases are a match to TRBD1. After removal of 2 bases from V and 5 bases from J, the junction contained 5 bases not matched to a gene. The CDR3 spans 15 residues. Germline values: CDR1 SGHKS, CDR2 YYEKEE (reference sequence). CDR3 nucleotide sequence: TGTGCCAGCAGCTTCTGGACAGGGAGGACCGGGGAGCTGTTTTTT. This gives the protein CASSFWTGRTGELFF.